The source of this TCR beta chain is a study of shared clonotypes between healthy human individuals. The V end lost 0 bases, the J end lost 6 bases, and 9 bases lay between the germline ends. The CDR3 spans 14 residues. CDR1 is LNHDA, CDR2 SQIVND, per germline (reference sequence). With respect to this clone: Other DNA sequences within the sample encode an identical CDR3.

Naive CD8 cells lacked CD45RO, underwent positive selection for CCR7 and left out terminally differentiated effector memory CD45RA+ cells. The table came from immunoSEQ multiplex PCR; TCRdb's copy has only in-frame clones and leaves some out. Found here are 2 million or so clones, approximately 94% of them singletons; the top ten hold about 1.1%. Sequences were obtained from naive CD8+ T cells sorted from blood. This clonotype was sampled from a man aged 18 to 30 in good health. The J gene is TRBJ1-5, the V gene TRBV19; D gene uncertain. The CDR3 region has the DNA TGTGCCAGTAGTATAGATCTTGAGAGTCAGCCCCAGCATTTT. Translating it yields CASSIDLESQPQHF.